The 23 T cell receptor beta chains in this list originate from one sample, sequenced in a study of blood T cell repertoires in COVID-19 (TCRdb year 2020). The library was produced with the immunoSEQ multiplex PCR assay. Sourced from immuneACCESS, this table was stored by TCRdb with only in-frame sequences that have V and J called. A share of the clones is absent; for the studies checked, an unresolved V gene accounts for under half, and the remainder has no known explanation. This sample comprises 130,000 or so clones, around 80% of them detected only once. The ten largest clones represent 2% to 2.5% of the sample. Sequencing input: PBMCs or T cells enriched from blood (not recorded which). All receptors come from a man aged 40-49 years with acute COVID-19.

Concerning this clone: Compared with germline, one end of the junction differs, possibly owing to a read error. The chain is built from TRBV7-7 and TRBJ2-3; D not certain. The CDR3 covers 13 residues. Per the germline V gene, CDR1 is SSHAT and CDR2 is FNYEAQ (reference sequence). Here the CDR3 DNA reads TGTGCTAGCAGCCCCGACTCCACAGATACGCAGTATTTT. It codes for CASSPDSTDTQYF.

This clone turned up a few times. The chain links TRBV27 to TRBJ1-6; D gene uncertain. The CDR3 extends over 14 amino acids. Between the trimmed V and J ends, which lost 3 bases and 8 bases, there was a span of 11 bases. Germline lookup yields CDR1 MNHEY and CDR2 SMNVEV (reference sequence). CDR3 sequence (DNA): TGTGCCAGCAGTTTTTTGACTTTCGATTCACCCCTCCACTTT. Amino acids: CASSFLTFDSPLHF.

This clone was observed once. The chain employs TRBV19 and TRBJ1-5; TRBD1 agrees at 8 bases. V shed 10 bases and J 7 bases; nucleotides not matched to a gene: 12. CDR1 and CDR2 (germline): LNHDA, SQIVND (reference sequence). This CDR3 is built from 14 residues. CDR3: CATETPGGGQPQHF. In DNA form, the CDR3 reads TGTGCCACCGAGACCCCAGGGGGCGGGCAGCCCCAGCATTTT.

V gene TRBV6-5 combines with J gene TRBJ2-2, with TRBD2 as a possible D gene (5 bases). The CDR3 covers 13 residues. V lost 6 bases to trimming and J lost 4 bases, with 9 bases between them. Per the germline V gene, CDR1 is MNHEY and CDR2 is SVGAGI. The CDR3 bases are TGTGCCAGCAGGCGGGCGGGCACCGGGGAGCTGTTTTTT. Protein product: CASRRAGTGELFF.

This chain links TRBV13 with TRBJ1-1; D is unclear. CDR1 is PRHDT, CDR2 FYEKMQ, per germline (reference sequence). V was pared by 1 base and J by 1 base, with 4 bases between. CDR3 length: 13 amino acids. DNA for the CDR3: TGTGCCAGCAGCTTAGTGGCGAACACTGAAGCTTTCTTT. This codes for CASSLVANTEAFF. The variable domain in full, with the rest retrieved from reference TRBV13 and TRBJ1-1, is AAGVIQSPRHLIKEKRETATLKCYPIPRHDTVYWYQQGPGQDPQFLISFYEKMQSDKGSIPDRFSAQQFSDYHSELNMSSLELGDSALYFCASSLVANTEAFFGQGTRLTVV.

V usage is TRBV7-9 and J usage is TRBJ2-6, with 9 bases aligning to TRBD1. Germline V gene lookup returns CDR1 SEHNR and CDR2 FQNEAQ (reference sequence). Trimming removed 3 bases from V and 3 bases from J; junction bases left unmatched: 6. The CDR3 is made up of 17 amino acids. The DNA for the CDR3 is TGTGCCAGCAGCTTTAGGACAGGGGAGTATGGGGCCAACGTCCTGACTTTC. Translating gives CASSFRTGEYGANVLTF.

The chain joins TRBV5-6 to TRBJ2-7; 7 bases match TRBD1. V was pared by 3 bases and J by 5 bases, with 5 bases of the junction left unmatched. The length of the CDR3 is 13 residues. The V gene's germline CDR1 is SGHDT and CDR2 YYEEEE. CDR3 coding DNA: TGTGCCAGCAGCTCGACAGGGTACCACGAGCAGTACTTC. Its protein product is CASSSTGYHEQYF. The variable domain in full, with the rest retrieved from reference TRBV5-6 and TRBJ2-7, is DAGVTQSPTHLIKTRGQQVTLRCSPKSGHDTVSWYQQALGQGPQFIFQYYEEEERQRGNFPDRFSGHQFPNYSSELNVNALLLGDSALYLCASSSTGYHEQYFGPGTRLTVT.

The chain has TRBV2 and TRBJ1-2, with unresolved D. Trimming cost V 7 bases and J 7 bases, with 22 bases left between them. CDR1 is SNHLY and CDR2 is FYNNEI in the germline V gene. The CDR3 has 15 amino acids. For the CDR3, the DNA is TGTGCCAGCACTCTCCCCCCGCCTCTAGGCATTGGCTACACCTTC. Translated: CASTLPPPLGIGYTF.

CDR3 nucleotide sequence: TGTGCCAGTAGGAGTTTCGACAATGAGCAGTTCTTC. This encodes CASRSFDNEQFF. V and J are TRBV19 and TRBJ2-1; D gene unclear. Germline lookup yields CDR1 LNHDA and CDR2 SQIVND (reference sequence). The V and J ends lost 6 bases and 5 bases respectively, with 8 bases between them. This CDR3 spans 12 amino acids.

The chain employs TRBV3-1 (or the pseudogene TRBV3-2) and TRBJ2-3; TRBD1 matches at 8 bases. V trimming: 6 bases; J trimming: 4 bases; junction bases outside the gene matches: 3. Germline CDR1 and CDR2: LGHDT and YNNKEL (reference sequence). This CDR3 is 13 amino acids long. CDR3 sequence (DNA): TGTGCCAGCAGTGACAGGGGCCCAGATACGCAGTATTTT. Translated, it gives CASSDRGPDTQYF.

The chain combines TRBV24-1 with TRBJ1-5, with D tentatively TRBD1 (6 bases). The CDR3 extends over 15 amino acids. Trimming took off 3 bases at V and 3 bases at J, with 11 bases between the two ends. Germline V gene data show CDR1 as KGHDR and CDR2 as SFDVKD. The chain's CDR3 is CATSDVDRPNQPQHF. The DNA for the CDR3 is TGTGCCACCAGTGATGTGGACAGACCCAATCAGCCCCAGCATTTT.

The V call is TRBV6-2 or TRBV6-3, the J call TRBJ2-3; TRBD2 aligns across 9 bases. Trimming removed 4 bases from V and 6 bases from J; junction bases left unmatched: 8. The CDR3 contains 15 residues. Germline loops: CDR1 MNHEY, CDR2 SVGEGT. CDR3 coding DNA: TGTGCCAGCAGTTCCAACAGCGGGGGGTGGGATACGCAGTATTTT. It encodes CASSSNSGGWDTQYF.

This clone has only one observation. The chain's CDR3 is CASSSDPRGRRNTIYF. The CDR3 nucleotides read TGTGCCAGCAGCTCAGACCCCAGGGGAAGAAGGAACACCATATATTTT. V and J are TRBV14 and TRBJ1-3, with D maybe TRBD1 (6 bases). Trimming took 5 bases from V and 7 from J, leaving 21 bases between them. The CDR3 is 16 amino acids. The germline V gene has CDR1 SGHDN and CDR2 FVKESK.

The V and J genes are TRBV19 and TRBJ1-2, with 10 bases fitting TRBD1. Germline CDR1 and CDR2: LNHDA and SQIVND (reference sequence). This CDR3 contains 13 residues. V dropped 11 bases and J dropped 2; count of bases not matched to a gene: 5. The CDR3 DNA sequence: TGTGCCGTAGAGGACAGGGGGAACTATGGCTACACCTTC. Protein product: CAVEDRGNYGYTF.

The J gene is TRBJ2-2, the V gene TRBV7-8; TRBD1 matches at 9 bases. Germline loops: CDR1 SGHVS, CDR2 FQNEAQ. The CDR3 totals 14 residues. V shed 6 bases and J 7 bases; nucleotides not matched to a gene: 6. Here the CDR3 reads CASSWTGDLGELFF. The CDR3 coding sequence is TGTGCCAGCAGTTGGACAGGGGACCTCGGGGAGCTGTTTTTT.

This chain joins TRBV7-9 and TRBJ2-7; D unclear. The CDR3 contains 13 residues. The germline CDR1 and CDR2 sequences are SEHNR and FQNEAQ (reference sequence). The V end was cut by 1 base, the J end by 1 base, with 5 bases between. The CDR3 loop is CASSLDLSYEQYF. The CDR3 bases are TGTGCCAGCAGCTTAGACTTATCCTACGAGCAGTACTTC.

CDR3 nucleotide sequence: TGTGCCACCAGTGACCTTAGCGGGCCGAGCTCCTACAATGAGCAGTTCTTC. This sequence encodes CATSDLSGPSSYNEQFF. The V gene is TRBV24-1, the J gene TRBJ2-1, with TRBD2 matching over 7 bases. Germline-derived CDR1 and CDR2 are KGHDR and SFDVKD. CDR3 length: 17 residues. V was clipped by 4 bases and J by 0 bases; unmatched bases: 8.

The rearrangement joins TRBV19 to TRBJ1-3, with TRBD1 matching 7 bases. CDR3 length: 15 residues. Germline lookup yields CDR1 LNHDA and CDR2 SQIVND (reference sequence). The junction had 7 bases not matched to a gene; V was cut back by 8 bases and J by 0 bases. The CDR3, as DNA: TGTGCCAGTGGGGACAGCTATAGCTCTGGAAACACCATATATTTT. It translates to CASGDSYSSGNTIYF. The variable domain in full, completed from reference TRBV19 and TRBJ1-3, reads DGGITQSPKYLFRKEGQNVTLSCEQNLNHDAMYWYRQDPGQGLRLIYYSQIVNDFQKGDIAEGYSVSREKKESFPLTVTSAQKNPTAFYLCASGDSYSSGNTIYFGEGSWLTVV.

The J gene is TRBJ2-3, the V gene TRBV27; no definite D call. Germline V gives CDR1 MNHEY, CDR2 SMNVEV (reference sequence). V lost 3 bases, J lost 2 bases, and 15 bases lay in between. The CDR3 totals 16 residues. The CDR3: CASSFTPQYPTDTQYF. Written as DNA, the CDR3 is TGTGCCAGCAGTTTTACTCCTCAATACCCCACAGATACGCAGTATTTT.

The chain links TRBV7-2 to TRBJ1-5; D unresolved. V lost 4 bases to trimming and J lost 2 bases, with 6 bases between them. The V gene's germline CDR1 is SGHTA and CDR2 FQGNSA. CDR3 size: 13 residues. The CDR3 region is CASSSQGNQPQHF. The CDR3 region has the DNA TGTGCCAGCAGCTCGCAGGGCAATCAGCCCCAGCATTTT.

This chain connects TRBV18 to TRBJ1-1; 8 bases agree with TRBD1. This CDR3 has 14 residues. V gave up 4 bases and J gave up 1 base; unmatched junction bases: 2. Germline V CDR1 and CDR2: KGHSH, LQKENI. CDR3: CASSRTGKNTEAFF. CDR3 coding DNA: TGTGCCAGCTCACGGACAGGGAAGAACACTGAAGCTTTCTTT.

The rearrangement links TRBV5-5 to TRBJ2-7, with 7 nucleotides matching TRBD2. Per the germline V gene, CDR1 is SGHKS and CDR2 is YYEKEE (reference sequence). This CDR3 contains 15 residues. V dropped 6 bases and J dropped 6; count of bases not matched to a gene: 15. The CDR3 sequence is CASNWGGFMGFEQYF. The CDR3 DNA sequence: TGTGCCAGCAACTGGGGGGGGTTTATGGGTTTCGAGCAGTACTTC.

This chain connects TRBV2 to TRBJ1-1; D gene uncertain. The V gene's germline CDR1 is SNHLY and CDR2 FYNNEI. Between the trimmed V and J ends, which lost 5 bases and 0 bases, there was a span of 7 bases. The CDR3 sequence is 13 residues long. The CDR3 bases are TGTGCCAGCAGTCCACTTATGAACACTGAAGCTTTCTTT. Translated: CASSPLMNTEAFF.